This T cell receptor beta chain was identified in a study of PD-L1 blockade in urothelial cancer. Study as a whole: In 2014 therapy began: atezolizumab 1,200 mg intravenously every 3 weeks. Bladder-origin urothelial cancer in males described about 90% of the 29 patients. General observations from the study: Better progression-free and overall survival followed lower pretreatment blood clonality.

A note on this clone: The target antigen is unknown.

The CDR3 is 15 amino acids. Losses at the gene ends were 5 bases for V and 4 bases for J; bases not matched to a gene: 8. Germline lookup yields CDR1 MNHNS and CDR2 SASEGT. What went into each PCR as a spike was synthetic TCR analog templates. Here immunoSEQ multiplex PCR was the method, and the copy in TCRdb shows in-frame clones only, minus some. The table shows 100,000 to 150,000 clones, with approximately 88% occurring only once. This sample's time point: pretreatment peripheral blood. The receptor was derived from a man over 45 with urothelial cancer. The sample was PBMCs, taken around atezolizumab (anti-PD-L1) treatment. The chain recombines TRBV6-1 with TRBJ1-5, with 7 positions matching TRBD1. CDR3 loop: CASSPEDRRNQPQHF. The DNA for the CDR3 is TGTGCCAGCAGTCCGGAGGACAGGAGGAATCAGCCCCAGCATTTT.